The T cell receptor (beta chain) under discussion was sequenced for a study of blood T cells in healthy people across ages. There are many counts of this clonotype. With a J-beta primer mix and a sample-barcoded 5' primer, a second PCR ran 7 to 11 cycles. From each sample, at least 2.5 million paired-end reads containing CDR3 were obtained. Using its own MiXCR run on the 5' RACE reads, TCRdb lists one record per CDR3 protein. The table records about 1,500,000 distinct CDR3 sequences, 28% of them present only once. Germline lookup yields CDR1 KGHDR and CDR2 SFDVKD. The ends lost 9 bases at V and 1 base at J; junction bases unmatched: 8. This CDR3 spans 15 amino acids. The individuals who served as donors were healthy Caucasians living in Russia, aged roughly 6 to 95. Per sample, extraction of total RNA gave at least 5.5 micrograms in every case.

This chain joins TRBV24-1 and TRBJ2-4; 7 positions agree with TRBD1. The TCR comes from a woman aged 25 to 39 in good health. The source material was blood. CDR3 residues: CATVGQGVAKNIQYF. As DNA, the CDR3 is TGTGCCACCGTCGGGCAGGGGGTGGCCAAAAACATTCAGTACTTC.